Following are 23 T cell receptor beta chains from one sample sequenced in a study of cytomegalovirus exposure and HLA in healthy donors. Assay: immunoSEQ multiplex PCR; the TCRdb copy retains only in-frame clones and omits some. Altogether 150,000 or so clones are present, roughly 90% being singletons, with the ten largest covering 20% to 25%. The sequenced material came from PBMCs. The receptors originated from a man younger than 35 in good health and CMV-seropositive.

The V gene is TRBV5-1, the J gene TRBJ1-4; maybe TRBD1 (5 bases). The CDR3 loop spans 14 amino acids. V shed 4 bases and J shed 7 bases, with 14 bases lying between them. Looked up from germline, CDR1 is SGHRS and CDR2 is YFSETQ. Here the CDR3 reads CASSPGVGGEKLFF. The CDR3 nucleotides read TGCGCCAGCAGCCCGGGTGTGGGGGGTGAAAAACTGTTTTTT.

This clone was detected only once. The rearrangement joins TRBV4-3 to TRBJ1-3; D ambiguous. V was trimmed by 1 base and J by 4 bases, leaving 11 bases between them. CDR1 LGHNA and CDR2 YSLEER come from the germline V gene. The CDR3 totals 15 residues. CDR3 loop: CASSQGATLGNTIYF. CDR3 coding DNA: TGCGCCAGCAGCCAAGGGGCTACTCTGGGAAACACCATATATTTT.

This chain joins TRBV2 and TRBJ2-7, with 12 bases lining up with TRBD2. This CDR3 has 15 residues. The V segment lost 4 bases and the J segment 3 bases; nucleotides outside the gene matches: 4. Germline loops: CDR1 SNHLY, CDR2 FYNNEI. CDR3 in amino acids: CASSAPTSGSYEQYF. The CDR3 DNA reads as TGTGCCAGCAGTGCCCCGACTAGCGGGAGCTACGAGCAGTACTTC.

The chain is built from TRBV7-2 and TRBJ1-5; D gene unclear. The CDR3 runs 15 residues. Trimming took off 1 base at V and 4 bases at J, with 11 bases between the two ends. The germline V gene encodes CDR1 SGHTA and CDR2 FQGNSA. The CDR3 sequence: CASSLGLGGNQPQHF. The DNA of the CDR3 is TGTGCCAGCAGCTTAGGACTCGGCGGGAATCAGCCCCAGCATTTT.

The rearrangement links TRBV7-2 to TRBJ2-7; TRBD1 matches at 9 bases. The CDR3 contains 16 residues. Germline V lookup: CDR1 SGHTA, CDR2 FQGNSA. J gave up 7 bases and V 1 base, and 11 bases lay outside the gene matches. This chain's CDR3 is CASSLGSGTGSVEQYF. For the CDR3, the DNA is TGTGCCAGCAGCTTAGGGTCCGGGACAGGGTCCGTAGAGCAGTACTTC.

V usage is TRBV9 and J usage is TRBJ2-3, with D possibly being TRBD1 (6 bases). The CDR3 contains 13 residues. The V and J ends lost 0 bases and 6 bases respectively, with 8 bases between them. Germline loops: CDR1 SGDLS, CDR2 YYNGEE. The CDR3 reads CASSVGGQDTQYF. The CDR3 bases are TGTGCCAGCAGCGTAGGGGGGCAGGATACGCAGTATTTT.

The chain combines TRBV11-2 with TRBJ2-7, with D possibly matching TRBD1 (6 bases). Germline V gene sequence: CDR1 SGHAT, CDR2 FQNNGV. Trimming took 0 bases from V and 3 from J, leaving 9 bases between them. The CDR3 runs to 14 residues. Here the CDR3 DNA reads TGTGCCAGCAGCTTAGAACAGGGAGTCTACGAGCAGTACTTC. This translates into CASSLEQGVYEQYF.

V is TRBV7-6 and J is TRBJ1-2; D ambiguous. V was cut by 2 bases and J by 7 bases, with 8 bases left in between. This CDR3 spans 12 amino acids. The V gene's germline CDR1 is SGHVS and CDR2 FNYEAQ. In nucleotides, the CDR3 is TGTGCCAGCAGCTTACGCGGAAGTGGCTACACCTTC. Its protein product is CASSLRGSGYTF. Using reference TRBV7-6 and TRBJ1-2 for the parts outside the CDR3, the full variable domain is GAGVSQSPRYKVTKRGQDVALRCDPISGHVSLYWYRQALGQGPEFLTYFNYEAQQDKSGLPNDRFSAERPEGSISTLTIQRTEQRDSAMYRCASSLRGSGYTFGSGTRLTVV.

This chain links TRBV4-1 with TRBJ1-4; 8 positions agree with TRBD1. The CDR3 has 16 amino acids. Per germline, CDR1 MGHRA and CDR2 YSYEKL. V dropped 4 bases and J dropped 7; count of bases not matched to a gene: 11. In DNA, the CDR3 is TGCGCCAGCAGCCCGGAGACAGGGGCCGCGGGTGAAAAACTGTTTTTT. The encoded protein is CASSPETGAAGEKLFF.

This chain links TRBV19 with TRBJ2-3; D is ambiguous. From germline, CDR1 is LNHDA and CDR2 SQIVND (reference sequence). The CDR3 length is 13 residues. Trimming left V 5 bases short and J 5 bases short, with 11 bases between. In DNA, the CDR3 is TGTGCCAGTAGTCTCCGTCGCGGAGATACGCAGTATTTT. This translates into CASSLRRGDTQYF.

CDR3 protein: CASSYGARVPGNTIYF. The CDR3 DNA is TGTGCCAGCAGTTACGGGGCACGGGTTCCTGGAAACACCATATATTTT. This chain joins TRBV6-6 and TRBJ1-3; D is possibly TRBD1 (5 bases). The V gene lost 2 bases and the J gene lost 2 bases, with 13 bases spanning the gap. The germline V gene has CDR1 MNHNY and CDR2 SVGAGI (reference sequence). The CDR3 loop spans 16 amino acids.

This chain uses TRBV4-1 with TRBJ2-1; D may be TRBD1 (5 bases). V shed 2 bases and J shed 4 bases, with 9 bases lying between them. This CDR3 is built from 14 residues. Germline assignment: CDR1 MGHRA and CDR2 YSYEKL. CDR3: CASSQWQGYNEQFF. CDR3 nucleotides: TGCGCCAGCAGCCAATGGCAGGGATACAATGAGCAGTTCTTC.

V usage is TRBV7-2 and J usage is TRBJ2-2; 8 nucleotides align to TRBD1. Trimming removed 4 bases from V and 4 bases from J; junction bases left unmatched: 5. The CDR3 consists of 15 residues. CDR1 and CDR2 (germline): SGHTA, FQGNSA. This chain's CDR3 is CASSSDRGVTGELFF. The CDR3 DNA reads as TGTGCCAGCAGCTCCGACAGGGGTGTCACCGGGGAGCTGTTTTTT.

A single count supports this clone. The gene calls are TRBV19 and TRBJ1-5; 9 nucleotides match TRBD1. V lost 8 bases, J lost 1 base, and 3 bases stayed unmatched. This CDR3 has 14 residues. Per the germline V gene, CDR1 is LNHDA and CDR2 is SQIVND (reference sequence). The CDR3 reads CASRDRESNQPQHF. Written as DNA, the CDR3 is TGTGCCAGTCGGGACAGGGAGAGCAATCAGCCCCAGCATTTT.

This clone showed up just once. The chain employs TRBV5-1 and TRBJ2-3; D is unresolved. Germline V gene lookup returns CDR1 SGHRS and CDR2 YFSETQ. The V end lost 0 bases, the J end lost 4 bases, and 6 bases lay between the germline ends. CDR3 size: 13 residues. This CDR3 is CASSLVSPDTQYF. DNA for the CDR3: TGCGCCAGCAGCTTGGTTTCTCCAGATACGCAGTATTTT. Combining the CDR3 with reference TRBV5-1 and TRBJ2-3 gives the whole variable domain KAGVTQTPRYLIKTRGQQVTLSCSPISGHRSVSWYQQTPGQGLQFLFEYFSETQRNKGNFPGRFSGRQFSNSRSEMNVSTLELGDSALYLCASSLVSPDTQYFGPGTRLTVL.

CDR3 residues: CASSETGASYNEQFF. The CDR3 nucleotides read TGTGCCAGTAGTGAAACTGGGGCGTCCTACAATGAGCAGTTCTTC. The chain links TRBV19 to TRBJ2-1; TRBD1 might be the D (5 bases). Trimming stripped 5 bases from V and 1 base from J, with 12 bases between. This CDR3 has 15 amino acids. Per germline, CDR1 LNHDA and CDR2 SQIVND (reference sequence).

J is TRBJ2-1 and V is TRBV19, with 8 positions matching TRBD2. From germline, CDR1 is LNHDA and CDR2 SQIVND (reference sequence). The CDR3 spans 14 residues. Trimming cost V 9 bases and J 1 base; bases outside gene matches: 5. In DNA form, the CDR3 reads TGTGCCAGCTCCGGGACTAGGTCCTACAATGAGCAGTTCTTC. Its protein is CASSGTRSYNEQFF.

The CDR3 protein is CASRAPGGGSYEQYF. The CDR3 DNA reads TGTGCCAGCAGGGCCCCGGGGGGAGGGTCCTACGAGCAGTACTTC. The chain recombines TRBV6-1 with TRBJ2-7; 7 positions agree with TRBD2. Per the germline V gene, CDR1 is MNHNS and CDR2 is SASEGT. The CDR3 has 15 amino acids. V gave up 6 bases and J gave up 1 base; unmatched junction bases: 9.

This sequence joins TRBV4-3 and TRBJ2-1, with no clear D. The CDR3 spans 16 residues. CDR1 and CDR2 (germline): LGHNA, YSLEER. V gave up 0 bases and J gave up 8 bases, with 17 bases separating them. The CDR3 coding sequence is TGCGCCAGCAGCCAAGATTTTATGGCCACGGCGGATGAGCAGTTCTTC. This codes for CASSQDFMATADEQFF.

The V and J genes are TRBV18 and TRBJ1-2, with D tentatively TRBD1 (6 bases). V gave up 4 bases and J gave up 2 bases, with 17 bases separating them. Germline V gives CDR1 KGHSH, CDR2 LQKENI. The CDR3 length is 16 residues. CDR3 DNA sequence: TGTGCCAGCTCACTCCGTTCGAGGGGGTTAAACTATGGCTACACCTTC. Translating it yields CASSLRSRGLNYGYTF.

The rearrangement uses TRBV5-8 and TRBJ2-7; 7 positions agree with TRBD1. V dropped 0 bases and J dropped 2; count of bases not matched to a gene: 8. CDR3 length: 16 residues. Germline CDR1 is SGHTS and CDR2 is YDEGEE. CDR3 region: CASSLAGTARPYEQYF. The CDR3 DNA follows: TGTGCCAGCAGCTTGGCTGGGACAGCGAGGCCCTACGAGCAGTACTTC. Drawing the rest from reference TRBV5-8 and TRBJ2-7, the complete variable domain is EAGVTQSPTHLIKTRGQQATLRCSPISGHTSVYWYQQALGLGLQFLLWYDEGEERNRGNFPPRFSGRQFPNYSSELNVNALELEDSALYLCASSLAGTARPYEQYFGPGTRLTVT.

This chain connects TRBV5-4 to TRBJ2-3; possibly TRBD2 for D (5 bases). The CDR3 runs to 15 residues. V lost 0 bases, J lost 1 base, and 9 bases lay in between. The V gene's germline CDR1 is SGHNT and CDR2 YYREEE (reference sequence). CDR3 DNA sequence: TGTGCCAGCAGCTTGGGCGGGCTGGGCACAGATACGCAGTATTTT. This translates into CASSLGGLGTDTQYF.

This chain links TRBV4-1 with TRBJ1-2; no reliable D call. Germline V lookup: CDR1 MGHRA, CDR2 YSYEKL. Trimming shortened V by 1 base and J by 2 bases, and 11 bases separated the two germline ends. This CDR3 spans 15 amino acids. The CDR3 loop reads CASSQGRRSNYGYTF. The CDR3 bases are TGCGCCAGCAGCCAAGGACGGCGGTCGAACTATGGCTACACCTTC.